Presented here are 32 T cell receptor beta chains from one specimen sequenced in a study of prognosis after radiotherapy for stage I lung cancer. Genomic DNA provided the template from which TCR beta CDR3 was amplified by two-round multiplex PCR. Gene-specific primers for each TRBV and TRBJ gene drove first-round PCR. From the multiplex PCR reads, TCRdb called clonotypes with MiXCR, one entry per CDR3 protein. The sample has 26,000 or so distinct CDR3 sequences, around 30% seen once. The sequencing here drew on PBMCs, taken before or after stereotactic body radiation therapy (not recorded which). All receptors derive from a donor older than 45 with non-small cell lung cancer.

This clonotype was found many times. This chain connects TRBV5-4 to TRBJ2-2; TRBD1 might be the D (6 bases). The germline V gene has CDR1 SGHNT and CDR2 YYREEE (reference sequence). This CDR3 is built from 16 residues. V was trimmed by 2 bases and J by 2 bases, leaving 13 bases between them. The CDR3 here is CASSLTFRGNTGELFF. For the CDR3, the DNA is TGTGCCAGCAGCTTAACCTTCAGGGGAAACACCGGGGAGCTGTTTTTT.

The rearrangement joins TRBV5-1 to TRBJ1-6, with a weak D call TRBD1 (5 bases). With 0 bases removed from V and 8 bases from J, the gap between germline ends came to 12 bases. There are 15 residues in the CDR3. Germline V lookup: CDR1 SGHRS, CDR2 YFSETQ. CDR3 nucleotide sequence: TGCGCCAGCAGCTTGGAGGGAGGGGAAGATTCACCCCTCCACTTT. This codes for CASSLEGGEDSPLHF.

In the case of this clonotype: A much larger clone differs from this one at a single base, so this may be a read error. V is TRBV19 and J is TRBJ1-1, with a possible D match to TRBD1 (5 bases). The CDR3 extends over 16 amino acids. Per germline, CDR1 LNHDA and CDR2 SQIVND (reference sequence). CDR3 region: CVSSLRRGGRNTEAFF. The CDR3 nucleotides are TGTGTCAGTAGCCTTAGGAGGGGTGGAAGGAACACTGAAGCTTTCTTT.

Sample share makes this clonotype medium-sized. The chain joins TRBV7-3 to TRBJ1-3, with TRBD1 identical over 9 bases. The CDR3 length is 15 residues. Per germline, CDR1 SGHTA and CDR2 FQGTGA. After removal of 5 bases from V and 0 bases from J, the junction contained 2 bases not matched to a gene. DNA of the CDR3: TGTGCCAGCAGCGAGACAGGGGGCTCTGGAAACACCATATATTTT. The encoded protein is CASSETGGSGNTIYF. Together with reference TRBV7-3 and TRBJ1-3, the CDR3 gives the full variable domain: GAGVSQTPSNKVTEKGKYVELRCDPISGHTALYWYRQSLGQGPEFLIYFQGTGAADDSGLPNDRFFAVRPEGSVSTLKIQRTERGDSAVYLCASSETGGSGNTIYFGEGSWLTVV.

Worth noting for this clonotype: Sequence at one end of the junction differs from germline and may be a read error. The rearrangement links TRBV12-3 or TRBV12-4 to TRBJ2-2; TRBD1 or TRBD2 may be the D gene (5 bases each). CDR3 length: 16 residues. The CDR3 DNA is TGTGCCAGCAGTTTAATTTTGGGGGTCCGGACCGTGGAGCTGTTTTTT. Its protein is CASSLILGVRTVELFF.

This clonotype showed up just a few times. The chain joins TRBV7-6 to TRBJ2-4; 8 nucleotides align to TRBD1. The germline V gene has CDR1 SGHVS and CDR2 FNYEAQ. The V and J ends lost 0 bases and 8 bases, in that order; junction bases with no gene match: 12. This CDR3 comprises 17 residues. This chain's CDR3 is CASSLAIPGQGRDIQYF. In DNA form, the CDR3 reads TGTGCCAGCAGCTTAGCGATTCCCGGACAGGGAAGGGACATTCAGTACTTC.

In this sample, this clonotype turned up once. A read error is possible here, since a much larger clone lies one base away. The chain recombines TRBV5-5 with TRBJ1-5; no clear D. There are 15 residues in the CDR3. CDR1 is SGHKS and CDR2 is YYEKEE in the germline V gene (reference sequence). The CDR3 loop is CASSRTDGENQPQQF. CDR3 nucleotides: TGTGCCAGCAGCCGGACCGACGGGGAGAATCAGCCCCAGCAATTT. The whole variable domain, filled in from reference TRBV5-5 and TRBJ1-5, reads DAGVTQSPTHLIKTRGQQVTLRCSPISGHKSVSWYQQVLGQGPQFIFQYYEKEERGRGNFPDRFSARQFPNYSSELNVNALLLGDSALYLCASSRTDGENQPQQFGDGTRLSIL.

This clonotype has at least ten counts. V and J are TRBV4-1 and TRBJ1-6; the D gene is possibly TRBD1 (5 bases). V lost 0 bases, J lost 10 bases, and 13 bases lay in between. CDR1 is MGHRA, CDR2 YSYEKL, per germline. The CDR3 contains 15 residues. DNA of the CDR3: TGCGCCAGCAGCCAAGATGCAGGGTTAGGCTCACCCCTCCACTTT. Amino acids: CASSQDAGLGSPLHF.

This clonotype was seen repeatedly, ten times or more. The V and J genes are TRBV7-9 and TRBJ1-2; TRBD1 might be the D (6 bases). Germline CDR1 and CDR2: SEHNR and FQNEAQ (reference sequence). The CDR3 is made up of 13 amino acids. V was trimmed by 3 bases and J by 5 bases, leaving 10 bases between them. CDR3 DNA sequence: TGTGCCAGCAGCTTCGACGGACAGTATGGCTACACCTTC. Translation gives CASSFDGQYGYTF. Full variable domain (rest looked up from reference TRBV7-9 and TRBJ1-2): DTGVSQNPRHKITKRGQNVTFRCDPISEHNRLYWYRQTLGQGPEFLTYFQNEAQLEKSRLLSDRFSAERPKGSFSTLEIQRTEQGDSAMYLCASSFDGQYGYTFGSGTRLTVV.

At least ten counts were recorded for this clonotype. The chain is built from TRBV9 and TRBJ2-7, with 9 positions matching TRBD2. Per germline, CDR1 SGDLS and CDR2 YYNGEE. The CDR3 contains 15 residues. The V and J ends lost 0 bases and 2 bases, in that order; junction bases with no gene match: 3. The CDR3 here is CASSVDGGRAYEQYF. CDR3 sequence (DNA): TGTGCCAGCAGCGTAGATGGCGGGAGGGCCTACGAGCAGTACTTC.

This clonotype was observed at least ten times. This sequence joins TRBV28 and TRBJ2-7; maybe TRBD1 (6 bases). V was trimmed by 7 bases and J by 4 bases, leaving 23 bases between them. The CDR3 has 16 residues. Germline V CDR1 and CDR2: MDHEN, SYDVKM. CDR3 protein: CASIRSGVGSWYEQYF. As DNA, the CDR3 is TGTGCCAGCATTAGATCAGGGGTGGGCTCGTGGTACGAGCAGTACTTC.

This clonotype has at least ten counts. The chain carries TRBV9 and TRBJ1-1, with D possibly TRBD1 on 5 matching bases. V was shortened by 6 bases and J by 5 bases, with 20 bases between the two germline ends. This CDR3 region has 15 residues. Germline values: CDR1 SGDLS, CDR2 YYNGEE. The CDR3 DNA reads TGTGCCAGCAACGATCAGGGTGCTGTCGGGACTGAAGCTTTCTTT. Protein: CASNDQGAVGTEAFF. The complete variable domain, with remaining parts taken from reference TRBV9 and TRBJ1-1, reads DSGVTQTPKHLITATGQRVTLRCSPRSGDLSVYWYQQSLDQGLQFLIQYYNGEERAKGNILERFSAQQFPDLHSELNLSSLELGDSALYFCASNDQGAVGTEAFFGQGTRLTVV.

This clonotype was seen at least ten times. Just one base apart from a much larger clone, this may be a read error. The CDR3 here is CASSITVVRNSPLHF. The CDR3 DNA is TGTGCCAGTAGTATAACAGTGGTGAGAAATTCACCCCTCCACTTT. This chain joins TRBV19 and TRBJ1-6; D is undetermined. V lost 2 bases and J 7 bases, leaving 12 bases between the germline ends. Germline V gene lookup returns CDR1 LNHDA and CDR2 SQIVND (reference sequence). The CDR3 totals 15 residues.

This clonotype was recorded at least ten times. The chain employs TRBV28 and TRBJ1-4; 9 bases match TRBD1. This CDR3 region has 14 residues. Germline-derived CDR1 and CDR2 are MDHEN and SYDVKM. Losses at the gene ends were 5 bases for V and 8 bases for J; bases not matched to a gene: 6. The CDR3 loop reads CASSLGQGREKLFF. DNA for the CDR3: TGTGCCAGCAGTCTTGGACAGGGGAGGGAAAAACTGTTTTTT.

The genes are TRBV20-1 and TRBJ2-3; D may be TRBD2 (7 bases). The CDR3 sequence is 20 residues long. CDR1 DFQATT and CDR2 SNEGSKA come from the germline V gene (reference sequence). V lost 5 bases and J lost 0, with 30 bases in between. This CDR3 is CSASSDLGGGIPYSTDTQYF. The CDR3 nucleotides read TGCAGTGCTTCGTCCGACTTAGGGGGGGGGATTCCGTATAGCACAGATACGCAGTATTTT.

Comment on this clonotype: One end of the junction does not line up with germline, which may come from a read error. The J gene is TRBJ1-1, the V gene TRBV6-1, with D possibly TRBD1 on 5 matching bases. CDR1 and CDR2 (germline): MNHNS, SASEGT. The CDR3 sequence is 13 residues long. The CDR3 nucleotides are TGTGCCAGTAGTAGTTGGGGGAACACTGAATCTTTCTTT. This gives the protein CASSSWGNTESFF.

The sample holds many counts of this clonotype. The CDR3 DNA sequence: TGTGCCAGCAGTGGGACAGCACTGAACACTGAAGCTTTCTTT. It is translated as CASSGTALNTEAFF. The V gene is TRBV12-3 or TRBV12-4, the J gene TRBJ1-1, with 7 bases identical to TRBD1. This CDR3 has 14 residues. V trimming: 5 bases; J trimming: 0 bases; junction bases outside the gene matches: 3.

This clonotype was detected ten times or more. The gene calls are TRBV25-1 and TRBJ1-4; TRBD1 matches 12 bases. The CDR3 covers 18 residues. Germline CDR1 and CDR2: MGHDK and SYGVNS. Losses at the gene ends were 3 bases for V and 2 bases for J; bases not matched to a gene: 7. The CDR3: CASSDPSGTGGTNEKLFF. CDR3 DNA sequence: TGTGCCAGCAGTGACCCATCCGGGACAGGGGGCACTAATGAAAAACTGTTTTTT.

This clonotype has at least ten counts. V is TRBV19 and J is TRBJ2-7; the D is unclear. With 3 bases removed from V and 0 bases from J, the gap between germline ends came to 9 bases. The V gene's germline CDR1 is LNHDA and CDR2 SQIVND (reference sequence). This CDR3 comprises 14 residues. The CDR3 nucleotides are TGTGCCAGTAGTATCAGGCTAGTCTCCTACGAGCAGTACTTC. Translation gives CASSIRLVSYEQYF.

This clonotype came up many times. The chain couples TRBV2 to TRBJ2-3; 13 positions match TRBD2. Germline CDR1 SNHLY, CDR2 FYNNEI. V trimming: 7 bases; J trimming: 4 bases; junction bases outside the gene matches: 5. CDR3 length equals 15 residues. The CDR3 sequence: CASIGLAGVSDTQYF. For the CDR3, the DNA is TGTGCCAGCATTGGACTAGCGGGAGTGTCAGATACGCAGTATTTT.

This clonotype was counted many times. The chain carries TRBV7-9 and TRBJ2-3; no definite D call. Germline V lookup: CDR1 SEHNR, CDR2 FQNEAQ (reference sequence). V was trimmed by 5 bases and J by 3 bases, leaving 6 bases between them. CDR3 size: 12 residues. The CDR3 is CASSPPTDTQYF. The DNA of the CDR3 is TGTGCCAGCAGCCCCCCTACAGATACGCAGTATTTT.

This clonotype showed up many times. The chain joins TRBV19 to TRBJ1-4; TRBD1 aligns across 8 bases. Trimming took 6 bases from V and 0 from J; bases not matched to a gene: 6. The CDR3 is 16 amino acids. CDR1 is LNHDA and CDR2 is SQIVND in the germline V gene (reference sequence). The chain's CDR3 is CASSDRGAATNEKLFF. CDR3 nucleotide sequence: TGTGCCAGTAGCGACAGGGGAGCGGCAACTAATGAAAAACTGTTTTTT.

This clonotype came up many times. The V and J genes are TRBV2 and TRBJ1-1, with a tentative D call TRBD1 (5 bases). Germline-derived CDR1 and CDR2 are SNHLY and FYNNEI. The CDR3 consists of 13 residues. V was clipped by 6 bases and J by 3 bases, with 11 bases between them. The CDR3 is CASSIDSYTEAFF. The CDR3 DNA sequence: TGTGCCAGCAGCATAGACAGCTACACTGAAGCTTTCTTT.

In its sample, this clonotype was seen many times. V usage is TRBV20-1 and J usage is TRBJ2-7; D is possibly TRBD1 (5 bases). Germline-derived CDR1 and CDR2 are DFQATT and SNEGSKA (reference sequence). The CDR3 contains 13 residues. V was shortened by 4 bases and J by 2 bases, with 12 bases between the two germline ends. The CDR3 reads CSAKWAGTYEQYF. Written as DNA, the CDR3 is TGCAGTGCTAAGTGGGCAGGGACCTACGAGCAGTACTTC.

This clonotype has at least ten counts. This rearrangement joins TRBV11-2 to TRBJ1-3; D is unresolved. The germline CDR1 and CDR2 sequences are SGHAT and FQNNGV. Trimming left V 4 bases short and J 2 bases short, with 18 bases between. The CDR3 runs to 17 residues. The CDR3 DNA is TGTGCCAGCAGCTCCCTAAGTAGCGCATCAACTGGAAACACCATATATTTT. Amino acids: CASSSLSSASTGNTIYF.

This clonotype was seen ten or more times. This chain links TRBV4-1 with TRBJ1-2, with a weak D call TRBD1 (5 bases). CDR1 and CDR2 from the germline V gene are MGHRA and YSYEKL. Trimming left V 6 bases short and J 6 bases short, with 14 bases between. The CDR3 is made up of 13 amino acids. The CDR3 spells CASRGRGSNGYTF. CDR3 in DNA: TGCGCCAGCAGAGGGAGGGGTAGTAATGGCTACACCTTC.

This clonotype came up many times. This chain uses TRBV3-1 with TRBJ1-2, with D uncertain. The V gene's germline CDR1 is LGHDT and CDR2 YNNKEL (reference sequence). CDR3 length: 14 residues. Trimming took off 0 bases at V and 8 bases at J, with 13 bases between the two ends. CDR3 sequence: CASSQDRAVSGYTF. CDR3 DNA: TGTGCCAGCAGCCAAGATCGGGCGGTCAGCGGCTACACCTTC.

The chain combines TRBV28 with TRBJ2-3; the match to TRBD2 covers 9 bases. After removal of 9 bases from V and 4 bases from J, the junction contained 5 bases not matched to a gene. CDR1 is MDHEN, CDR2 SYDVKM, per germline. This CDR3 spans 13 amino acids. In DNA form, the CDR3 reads TGTGCCAGTTTAGCGGGAGTGGCAGATACGCAGTATTTT. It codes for CASLAGVADTQYF.

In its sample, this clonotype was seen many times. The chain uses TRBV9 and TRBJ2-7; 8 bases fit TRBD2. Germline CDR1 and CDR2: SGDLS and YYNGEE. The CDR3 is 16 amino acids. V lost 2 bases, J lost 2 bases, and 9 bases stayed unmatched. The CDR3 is CASSVASGQGTYEQYF. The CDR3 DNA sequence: TGTGCCAGCAGCGTGGCTAGCGGGCAGGGGACCTACGAGCAGTACTTC.

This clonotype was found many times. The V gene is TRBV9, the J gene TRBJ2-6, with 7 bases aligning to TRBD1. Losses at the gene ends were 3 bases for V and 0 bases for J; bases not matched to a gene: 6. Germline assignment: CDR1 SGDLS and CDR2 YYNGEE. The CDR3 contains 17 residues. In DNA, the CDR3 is TGTGCCAGCAGCGGAGGACAGGAGATCTCTGGGGCCAACGTCCTGACTTTC. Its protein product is CASSGGQEISGANVLTF.

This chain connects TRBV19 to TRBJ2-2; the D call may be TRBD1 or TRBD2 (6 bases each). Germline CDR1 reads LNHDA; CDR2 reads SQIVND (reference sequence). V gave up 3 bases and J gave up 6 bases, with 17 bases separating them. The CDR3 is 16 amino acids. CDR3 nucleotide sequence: TGTGCCAGTAGTATCGGGGGCGGTAGGGCCCCCGGGGAGCTGTTTTTT. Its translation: CASSIGGGRAPGELFF.

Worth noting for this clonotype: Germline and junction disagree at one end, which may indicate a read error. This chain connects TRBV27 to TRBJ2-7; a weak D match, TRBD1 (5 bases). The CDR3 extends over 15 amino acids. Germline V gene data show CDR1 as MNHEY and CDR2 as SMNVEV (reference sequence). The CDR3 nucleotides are TGTGCCAGCAGTATATACGGACATCCCACCTACGAGCAGTATTTC. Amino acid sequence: CASSIYGHPTYEQYF.